Described below is a single T cell receptor (beta chain) sequence and its context. The data are from a study of metastatic and nonmetastatic thyroid tumors. Thyroid surgery took place with no prior treatment in any patient. In germline, CDR1 is SGHVS, CDR2 FQNEAQ. The CDR3 totals 14 residues. Trimming removed 1 base from V and 5 bases from J, with 12 bases in between. TCRdb re-analyzed the PCR reads using MiXCR. This sample has approximately 7,900 clones, with roughly 24% found just once. The TCR was taken from a female donor with papillary thyroid cancer or a benign thyroid nodule (not recorded which). Some clones in this sample may be carry-over from other donors' samples. Sequencing was performed on adjacent normal tissue. This chain connects TRBV7-8 to TRBJ2-7, with D possibly being TRBD1 (6 bases). The CDR3 nucleotides read TGTGCCAGCAGCTTAGAGGGCAGGGGTGACGAGCAGTACTTC. This gives the protein CASSLEGRGDEQYF.